This T cell receptor beta chain was recovered during a study of blood T cell repertoires in COVID-19. In the authors' workflow: Estimated nucleated cell counts came from reference gene primer amplification. TCRdb keeps only in-frame clones here, not all; method: immunoSEQ multiplex PCR. V and J calls and clone size are given by that table; D and trimming were obtained from the DNA. Found here are approximately 150,000 clones, 85% of them singletons; the top ten hold roughly 6.4%. The receptor was isolated from a woman aged 40 to 50 who had recovered from COVID-19. The sequenced sample was PBMCs or T cells enriched from blood (not recorded which).

Written as DNA, the CDR3 is TGTGCCAGCAGCACCTCGTACAGGGGCCAGCCCCAGCATTTT. Its protein product is CASSTSYRGQPQHF. The chain has TRBV6-6 and TRBJ1-5; 7 nucleotides agree with TRBD1. Germline lookup yields CDR1 MNHNY and CDR2 SVGAGI (reference sequence). V trimming: 6 bases; J trimming: 7 bases; junction bases outside the gene matches: 9. The CDR3 extends over 14 amino acids.